Listed below are T cell receptor beta chains from one sample, sequenced in a study of cytomegalovirus exposure and HLA in healthy donors. Generated by immunoSEQ multiplex PCR, the TCRdb table keeps only in-frame clones and is missing some. The repertoire holds some 340,000 clones, about 90% seen once, with roughly 1.1% in the top ten. Specimen: PBMCs. These receptors came from a woman between 25 and 40 years old in good health and CMV-seropositive. Both conserved end residues are part of each CDR3. Fields, in order: D gene, clone size, V gene, CDR3 length, J gene, CDR3 protein, CDR3 DNA. D genes are given only for firm matches. Only part of the rows carry a size: once, few, many, or a class if the clone is expanded.

TRBD1	NA	TRBV5-1	14	TRBJ2-1	CASRPGQSYNEQFF	TGCGCCAGCCGACCGGGACAGAGCTACAATGAGCAGTTCTTC
TRBD1	few	TRBV4-1	16	TRBJ2-7	CASSFGRDSSAYEQYF	TGCGCCAGCAGCTTCGGCAGGGACAGCTCGGCCTACGAGCAGTACTTC
TRBD2	NA	TRBV12-5	15	TRBJ2-1	CASGSQRGPNNEQFF	TGTGCTAGTGGTTCCCAGCGGGGGCCCAACAATGAGCAGTTCTTC
NA	NA	TRBV6-5	13	TRBJ2-3	CASSYSMRDTQYF	TGTGCCAGCAGTTACTCGATGCGGGATACGCAGTATTTT
NA	NA	TRBV19	13	TRBJ2-5	CASKPRWGETQYF	TGTGCCAGTAAGCCCAGGTGGGGAGAGACCCAGTACTTC
TRBD1	NA	TRBV7-3	15	TRBJ2-2	CASSLGTGVTGELFF	TGTGCCAGCAGCTTGGGCACAGGGGTAACCGGGGAGCTGTTTTTT
TRBD1	NA	TRBV4-1	13	TRBJ1-2	CASSQGQGYGYTF	TGCGCCAGCAGCCAGGGACAGGGCTATGGCTACACCTTC
TRBD1	NA	TRBV6-6	15	TRBJ1-2	CASSYSGTGGRGYTF	TGTGCCAGCAGTTACTCCGGGACAGGGGGAAGGGGCTACACCTTC
TRBD2	NA	TRBV7-7	17	TRBJ2-5	CASSPLGLAGGGETQYF	TGTGCCAGCAGCCCCCTGGGACTAGCGGGGGGTGGTGAGACCCAGTACTTC
NA	NA	TRBV5-1	16	TRBJ1-4	CASSLDSYATNEKLFF	TGCGCCAGCAGCTTGGACTCGTATGCAACTAATGAAAAACTGTTTTTT
TRBD2	NA	TRBV7-2	18	TRBJ2-6	CASTRVLAGSSGANVLTF	TGTGCCAGCACCCGGGTACTAGCGGGAAGCTCTGGGGCCAACGTCCTGACTTTC
NA	NA	TRBV5-1	16	TRBJ2-6	CASSFPRSTGANVLTF	TGCGCCAGCAGCTTTCCCCGATCGACTGGGGCCAACGTCCTGACTTTC
NA	NA	TRBV2	16	TRBJ2-1	CASRTLLANSYNEQFF	TGTGCCAGCAGGACCCTTCTAGCGAACTCCTACAATGAGCAGTTCTTC
TRBD1	NA	TRBV6-1	14	TRBJ1-3	CASTTGGSGNTIYF	TGTGCCAGCACTACAGGGGGCTCTGGAAACACCATATATTTT
NA	NA	TRBV7-3	15	TRBJ2-6	CASSPQLSGANVLTF	TGTGCCAGCAGCCCGCAGCTCTCTGGGGCCAACGTCCTGACTTTC
TRBD2	NA	TRBV30	12	TRBJ2-1	CAWRTSGSVQFF	TGTGCCTGGAGAACTAGCGGGAGTGTGCAGTTCTTC